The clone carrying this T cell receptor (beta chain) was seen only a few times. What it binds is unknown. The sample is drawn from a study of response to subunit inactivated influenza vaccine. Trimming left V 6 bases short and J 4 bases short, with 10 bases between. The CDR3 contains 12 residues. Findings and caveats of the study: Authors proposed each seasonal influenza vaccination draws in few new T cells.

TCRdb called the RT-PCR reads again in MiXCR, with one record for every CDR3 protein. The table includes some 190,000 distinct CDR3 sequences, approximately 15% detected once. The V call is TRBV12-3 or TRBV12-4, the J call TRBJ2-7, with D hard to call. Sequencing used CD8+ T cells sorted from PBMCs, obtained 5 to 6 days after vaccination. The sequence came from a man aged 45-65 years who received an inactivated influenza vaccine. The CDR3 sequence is CASSFQTYEQYF. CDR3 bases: TGTGCCAGCAGCTTCCAGACGTACGAGCAGTACTTC.